The rows below give T cell receptor beta chains drawn from one sample of a study of blood T cell repertoires in COVID-19. The table came from immunoSEQ multiplex PCR; TCRdb's copy has only in-frame clones and leaves some out. The data show around 42,000 clones, 70% to 90% seen once. Sequenced material: peripheral blood. These receptors came from a woman aged 70-85 years in a cohort sampled during active COVID-19. Each CDR3 is given with its conserved first and last residue. The D gene is left open where the match is weak. Clone size, where shown, is once, few, many, or a class for clones that have expanded.

CDR3 length	V gene	J gene	D gene	clone size	CDR3 protein	CDR3 DNA
15	TRBV5-1	TRBJ2-7	TRBD1	few	CASSLALDRAYEQYF	TGCGCCAGCAGCTTGGCCCTTGACAGGGCCTACGAGCAGTACTTC
14	TRBV28	TRBJ2-3	-	once	CASSLTRFTDTQYF	TGTGCCAGCAGTTTAACGCGGTTCACAGATACGCAGTATTTT
18	TRBV24-1	TRBJ1-1	TRBD1	once	CATSDWDRSRSRNTEAFF	TGTGCCACCAGTGATTGGGACAGATCCCGATCAAGGAACACTGAAGCTTTCTTT
14	TRBV7-9	TRBJ1-6	TRBD1	-	CASSSGQGGSPLHF	TGTGCCAGCAGCTCGGGACAGGGCGGTTCACCCCTCCACTTT
15	TRBV6-1	TRBJ2-1	TRBD1	-	CASSLRQTGVNEQFF	TGTGCCAGCAGTCTTCGACAGACAGGGGTCAATGAGCAGTTCTTC
15	TRBV5-1	TRBJ2-7	TRBD2	-	CASSLGGTSGYEQYF	TGCGCCAGCAGCTTGGGGGGGACTAGCGGTTACGAGCAGTACTTC
15	TRBV5-5	TRBJ2-2	-	-	CASSSGRWDTGELFF	TGTGCCAGCAGCTCAGGGAGGTGGGACACCGGGGAGCTGTTTTTT
13	TRBV7-8	TRBJ1-3	-	once	CASSLHSGNTIYF	TGTGCCAGCAGCTTACACTCTGGAAACACCATATATTTT
13	TRBV19	TRBJ2-7	TRBD1	-	CASRDRGPGEQYF	TGTGCCAGTCGGGACAGGGGGCCGGGGGAGCAGTACTTC
18	TRBV19	TRBJ2-1	-	-	CASSSGYTRVDSYNEQFF	TGTGCCAGTAGTTCGGGGTATACGCGGGTAGACTCCTACAATGAGCAGTTCTTC
12	TRBV7-2	TRBJ2-7	TRBD2	-	CASSLETSKQYF	TGTGCCAGCAGCTTAGAGACTAGCAAGCAGTACTTC
18	TRBV27	TRBJ1-4	TRBD1	-	CASSAGTGGSGVGEKLFF	TGTGCCAGCAGTGCCGGGACAGGGGGGTCTGGGGTAGGTGAAAAACTGTTTTTT
18	TRBV2	TRBJ1-3	TRBD1	-	CASSESVGAGGSGNTIYF	TGTGCCAGCAGTGAAAGTGTGGGAGCAGGGGGCTCTGGAAACACCATATATTTT
18	TRBV27	TRBJ2-1	TRBD2	once	CASSRDTLITSGNNEQFF	TGTGCCAGCAGTCGCGATACCCTGATCACTAGCGGTAACAATGAGCAGTTCTTC
16	TRBV11-2	TRBJ2-7	TRBD2	-	CASSGGTSGSSYEQYF	TGTGCCAGCAGCGGAGGGACTAGCGGGAGCTCCTACGAGCAGTACTTC
16	TRBV19	TRBJ2-1	TRBD2	-	CASSFREGSSYNEQFF	TGTGCCAGTAGCTTCCGGGAGGGTAGCTCCTACAATGAGCAGTTCTTC
22	TRBV6-7	TRBJ2-2	TRBD1	-	CASGLASSYSAPRGQNTGELFF	TGTGCCTCGGGTCTGGCCAGCAGTTACTCGGCCCCCAGGGGGCAGAACACCGGGGAGCTGTTTTTT
16	TRBV3-1/TRBV3-2	TRBJ2-1	TRBD2	-	CASSQEGAGAGNEQFF	TGTGCCAGCAGCCAAGAAGGAGCGGGAGCGGGAAATGAGCAGTTCTTC
15	TRBV27	TRBJ1-1	TRBD1	-	CASSLGGSGYTEAFF	TGTGCCAGCAGCCTAGGGGGCTCGGGGTATACTGAAGCTTTCTTT
17	TRBV7-9	TRBJ2-5	TRBD1	-	CASTRWRTGVLAETQYF	TGTGCCAGCACTCGCTGGAGGACAGGGGTTTTGGCGGAGACCCAGTACTTC
15	TRBV5-4	TRBJ2-5	TRBD1	-	CASSQGQGTWETQYF	TGTGCCAGCAGCCAGGGACAGGGGACGTGGGAGACCCAGTACTTC
16	TRBV18	TRBJ1-6	-	-	CASSPTGSSYNSPLHF	TGTGCCAGCTCACCTACAGGGAGCTCCTATAATTCACCCCTCCACTTT
15	TRBV5-1	TRBJ2-4	TRBD2	-	CASSLLAGVKNIQYF	TGCGCCAGCAGCTTGCTAGCGGGAGTCAAAAACATTCAGTACTTC
13	TRBV30	TRBJ2-7	TRBD2	-	CAWNRLAGGEQYF	TGTGCCTGGAATAGGCTAGCGGGAGGGGAGCAGTACTTC
14	TRBV19	TRBJ1-5	-	-	CASMRVGINQPQHF	TGTGCCAGTATGAGGGTTGGGATTAATCAGCCCCAGCATTTT
15	TRBV19	TRBJ1-4	-	-	CASTSNRASNEKLFF	TGTGCCAGTACCTCAAACAGGGCCTCTAATGAAAAACTGTTTTTT
13	TRBV30	TRBJ1-5	-	few	CAWSGEVRWPQHF	TGTGCCTGGAGTGGGGAGGTTCGGTGGCCCCAGCATTTT
15	TRBV3-1/TRBV3-2	TRBJ2-7	TRBD1	-	CASSQDMTGEDEQYF	TGTGCCAGCAGCCAAGATATGACAGGGGAAGACGAGCAGTACTTC
14	TRBV10-2	TRBJ2-2	-	-	CASRQLAVTGELFF	TGCGCCAGCAGGCAACTAGCCGTTACCGGGGAGCTGTTTTTT
17	TRBV18	TRBJ2-1	TRBD2	-	CASSPTGGGENYNEQFF	TGTGCCAGCTCACCGACGGGCGGGGGGGAGAATTACAATGAGCAGTTCTTC
13	TRBV30	TRBJ2-4	-	-	CAWSVLDDAIQYF	TGTGCCTGGAGTGTACTAGACGACGCCATTCAGTACTTC
13	TRBV19	TRBJ1-1	-	-	CASSIAVNTEAFF	TGTGCCAGTAGTATAGCCGTGAACACTGAAGCTTTCTTT
15	TRBV7-9	TRBJ1-1	-	-	CASSLQGNMNTEAFF	TGTGCCAGCAGCTTACAGGGAAATATGAACACTGAAGCTTTCTTT
14	TRBV5-1	TRBJ2-5	TRBD2	-	CASRGLLSQETQYF	TGCGCCAGCAGGGGACTATTGTCCCAAGAGACCCAGTACTTC
11	TRBV28	TRBJ2-7	-	-	CASSSLTEQYF	TGTGCCAGCAGTTCTCTTACAGAGCAGTACTTC
14	TRBV5-8	TRBJ2-7	-	-	CASSLVGRRYEQYF	TGTGCCAGCAGCTTAGTGGGCCGGCGTTACGAGCAGTACTTC
15	TRBV7-7	TRBJ2-3	-	-	CASSLGGDGTDTQYF	TGTGCCAGCAGCTTAGGGGGCGACGGCACAGATACGCAGTATTTT
17	TRBV3-1/TRBV3-2	TRBJ1-1	-	once	CASSHLFGRRSNTEAFF	TGTGCCAGCAGCCATCTTTTTGGCCGGAGGAGTAACACTGAAGCTTTCTTT
15	TRBV5-1	TRBJ1-1	TRBD1	-	CASSLQGTLGTEAFF	TGCGCCAGCAGCCTACAGGGGACCTTGGGAACTGAAGCTTTCTTT
15	TRBV4-1	TRBJ2-4	TRBD2	-	CASSPTFTSGGVQYF	TGCGCCAGCAGCCCCACCTTTACTAGCGGGGGCGTTCAGTACTTC
14	TRBV7-9	TRBJ2-7	TRBD2	-	CASTQRESSYEQYF	TGTGCCAGCACCCAGCGGGAGAGCTCCTACGAGCAGTACTTC